The source of this T cell receptor beta chain is a study of PD-1 blockade in classical Hodgkin lymphoma. Concerning this clone: Its target is unknown.

Findings and caveats of the study: Newly diagnosed patients were reported to exhibit reduced baseline TCR diversity relative to healthy donors. Patients newly diagnosed and complete responders had comparable baseline diversity. A significant rise in TCR diversity was seen by C4D1 for CD4+ cells but not for CD8+ cells. Why repertoires differed is undefined; disease activity or prior therapy possibly contributed.

The CDR3 totals 17 residues. Trimming removed 4 bases from V and 2 bases from J; junction bases left unmatched: 9. The germline CDR1 and CDR2 sequences are SGHVS and FQNEAQ. Brentuximab vedotin exposure varied, and every patient relapsed after autologous stem cell transplantation. Data came from immunoSEQ multiplex PCR; TCRdb stores just in-frame clones and leaves some out. Seen here are 40,000 to 65,000 clones, 81% observed once, and the top ten hold about 16%. V and J are TRBV7-8 and TRBJ2-2, with 8 bases aligning to TRBD1. The specimen was peripheral blood mononuclear cells (PBMCs), collected at baseline. The TCR sequence derives from a human donor with classical Hodgkin lymphoma. The CDR3 coding sequence is TGTGCCAGCAGCTCCAGGGGGCGCTCTTCTAACACCGGGGAGCTGTTTTTT. This sequence encodes CASSSRGRSSNTGELFF.